This T cell receptor beta chain was captured in a study of beta chain features in type 1 diabetes. The germline V and J ends were trimmed by 3 bases and 1 base, with 12 bases remaining between them. Germline V gene data show CDR1 as KGHSH and CDR2 as LQKENI. This CDR3 contains 15 residues. On average, the one heparinised blood draw given by each donor was 90 to 150 mL. Sorted CD4+ subsets: naive, central memory, regulatory, stem cell-like memory (CD45RO/CCR7/CD25/CD127/CD95/CD27 panel). As regards this clone: Its matching antigen is unknown.

Expressed TCRB transcripts were sequenced, since all the RNA that had been isolated was reverse transcribed. Sequencing used immunoSEQ multiplex PCR; TCRdb keeps in-frame clones, though not all of them. This sample yields 160,000 or so clones, of which 7% to 9.5% are seen a single time; roughly 0.7% belongs to the top ten. Study-level results: It was not settled here whether HLA type affects TCRB rearrangement. TCRB CDR3 length was moderately but significantly reduced in all four CD4+ subsets of Type 1 diabetes patients.

This clonotype originated in a young woman with type 1 diabetes. This rearrangement joins TRBV18 to TRBJ1-1, with a tentative D call TRBD1 (5 bases). The sequenced sample was central memory CD4+ T cells from blood. CDR3 sequence: CASSPLQVQNTEAFF. The CDR3, as DNA: TGTGCCAGCTCACCTCTACAGGTCCAGAACACTGAAGCTTTCTTT.